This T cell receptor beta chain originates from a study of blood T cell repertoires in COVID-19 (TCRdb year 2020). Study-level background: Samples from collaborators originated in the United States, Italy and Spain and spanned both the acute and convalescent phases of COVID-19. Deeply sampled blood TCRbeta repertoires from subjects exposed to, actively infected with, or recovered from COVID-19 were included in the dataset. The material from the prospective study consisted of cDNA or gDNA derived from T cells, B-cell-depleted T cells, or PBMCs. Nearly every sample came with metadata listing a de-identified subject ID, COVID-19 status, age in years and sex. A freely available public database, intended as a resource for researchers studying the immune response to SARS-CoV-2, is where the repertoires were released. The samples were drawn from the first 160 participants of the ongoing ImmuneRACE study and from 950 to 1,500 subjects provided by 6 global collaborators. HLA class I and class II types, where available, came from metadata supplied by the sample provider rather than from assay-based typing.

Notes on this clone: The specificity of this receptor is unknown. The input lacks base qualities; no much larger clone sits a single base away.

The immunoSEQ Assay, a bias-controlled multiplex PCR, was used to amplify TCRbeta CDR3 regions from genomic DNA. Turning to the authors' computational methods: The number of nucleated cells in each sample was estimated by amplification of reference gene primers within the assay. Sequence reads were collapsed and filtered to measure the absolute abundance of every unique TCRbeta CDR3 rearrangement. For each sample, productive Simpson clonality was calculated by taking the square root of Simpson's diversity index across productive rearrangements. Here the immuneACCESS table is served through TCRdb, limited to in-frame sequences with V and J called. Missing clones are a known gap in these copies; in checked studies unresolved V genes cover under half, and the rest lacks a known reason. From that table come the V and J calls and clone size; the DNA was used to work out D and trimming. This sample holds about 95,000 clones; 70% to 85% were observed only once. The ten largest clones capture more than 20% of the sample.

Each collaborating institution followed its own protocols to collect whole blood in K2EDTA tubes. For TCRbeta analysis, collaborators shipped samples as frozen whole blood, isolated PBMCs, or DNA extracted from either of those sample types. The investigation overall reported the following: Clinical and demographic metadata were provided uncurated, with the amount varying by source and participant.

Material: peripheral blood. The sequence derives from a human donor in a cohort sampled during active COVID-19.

The CDR3 sequence is CASCGQSYQPQHF. DNA sequence: TGTGCCAGCTGCGGACAGAGTTATCAGCCCCAGCATTTT. The V and J genes are TRBV2 and TRBJ1-5, and TRBD1 may be the D gene, going by 6 matching bases. According to the germline V gene, CDR1 reads SNHLY and CDR2 reads FYNNEI. The CDR3 has 13 amino acids, counting the end cysteine and phenylalanine. Only the CDR3 DNA is retained, 39 bases long and in frame from the first base. Relative to germline, V is 8 bases shorter and J is 5 bases shorter, with 13 bases between their ends.